This T cell receptor beta chain was sequenced for a study of blood T cell repertoires in COVID-19 (dated by TCRdb to about 2020). General notes on the study: Samples covering the acute and convalescent phases of COVID-19 were provided by collaborators in the United States, Italy and Spain. The repertoires were released in a freely available public database intended as a resource for research on the immune response to SARS-CoV-2. A de-identified subject ID, COVID-19 status, age in years and sex were almost always included in the sample metadata. Subjects who had been exposed to COVID-19, were actively infected with it, or had recovered from it provided the deeply sampled blood TCRbeta repertoires that made up the dataset. The prospective study material was composed of cDNA or gDNA derived from T cells, B-cell-depleted T cells, or PBMCs. The samples were drawn from two sources: the first 160 participants of the ongoing ImmuneRACE study, and over 950 subjects contributed by 6 global collaborators. Where available, HLA class I and class II types were obtained from metadata supplied by the sample provider rather than from assay-based typing.

On this clone: What this receptor recognizes is not known. One base away there is no much larger clone; base qualities are not given.

The research as a whole found: Clinical and demographic metadata were provided uncurated, with the amount varying by source and participant.

Collaborating institutions collected whole blood in K2EDTA tubes following their own protocols. Collaborator samples were shipped for TCRbeta analysis as frozen whole blood, isolated PBMCs, or DNA extracted from either sample type. CDR1 is given as SGHNT and CDR2 as YYREEE, both from the germline V gene (reference sequence). Measured from the cysteine to the phenylalanine, the CDR3 is 15 residues long. The kept DNA is CDR3 alone, 45 bases in frame from the first base. Relative to germline, V is missing 2 bases and J is missing 4 bases, with 5 bases of the junction outside any gene match. TCRbeta CDR3 regions were amplified from genomic DNA by means of the immunoSEQ Assay, a bias-controlled multiplex PCR. Turning to the authors' computational methods: The number of nucleated cells in each sample was estimated by amplification of reference gene primers within the assay. To quantify the absolute abundance of each unique TCRbeta CDR3 rearrangement, sequence reads were collapsed and filtered. Productive Simpson clonality was computed per sample as the square root of Simpson's diversity index over productive rearrangements. The table comes from immuneACCESS by way of TCRdb, which keeps in-frame sequences with V and J called. Part of the clones is missing from these tables; in studies checked, under half for an unresolved V gene and the rest for unknown reasons. V, J and clone size were drawn from that table, and D and trimming were deduced from the DNA. The sample table lists approximately 200,000 clones, around 80% of them with a count of one. The ten biggest clones cover more than 9% of the sample.

This clonotype was sampled from a woman aged 80 or over with acute or convalescent COVID-19. Material for sequencing was peripheral blood. The sequence joins TRBV5-4 to TRBJ1-3; 8 middle bases align to TRBD1. The sequence in DNA is TGTGCCAGCAGCTTTGACAGGGGCCCCGGAAACACCATATATTTT. This codes for CASSFDRGPGNTIYF.